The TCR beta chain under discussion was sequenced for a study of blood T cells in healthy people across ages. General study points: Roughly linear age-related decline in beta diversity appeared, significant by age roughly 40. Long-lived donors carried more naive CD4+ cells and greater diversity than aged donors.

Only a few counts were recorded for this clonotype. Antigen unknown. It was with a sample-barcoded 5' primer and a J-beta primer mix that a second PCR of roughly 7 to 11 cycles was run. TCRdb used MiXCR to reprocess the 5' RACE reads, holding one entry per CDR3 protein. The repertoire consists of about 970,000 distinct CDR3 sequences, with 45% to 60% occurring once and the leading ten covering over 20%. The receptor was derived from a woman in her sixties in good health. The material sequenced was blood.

Here the CDR3 reads CSARDRMGYEQYF. As DNA, the CDR3 is TGCAGTGCTAGAGACCGGATGGGCTACGAGCAGTACTTC. This chain connects TRBV20-1 to TRBJ2-7; D gene unclear. Trimming removed 0 bases from V and 3 bases from J, with 9 bases in between. Looked up from germline, CDR1 is DFQATT and CDR2 is SNEGSKA (reference sequence). This CDR3 contains 13 residues.